This T cell receptor (beta chain) is from a study of blood T cell repertoires in COVID-19. Study details: Some COVID-19 samples were acute and others convalescent; all came from the United States, Italy and Spain.

This table comes from immunoSEQ multiplex PCR, and its TCRdb copy is limited to in-frame clones, with some not included. The sample yields around 460,000 clones, approximately 90% seen once. This clone was observed at least ten times. Seattle patients were enrolled while actively infected and followed longitudinally. Trimming removed 4 bases from V and 3 bases from J, with 10 bases in between. This CDR3 comprises 14 residues. CDR1 LNHDA and CDR2 SQIVND come from the germline V gene (reference sequence). The V call is TRBV19, the J call TRBJ1-3, with D unclear. The sequence came from a man aged 18 to 29 with COVID-19, enrolled during active disease. The sample taken for sequencing was peripheral blood. The CDR3 protein is CASSRGSGGNTIYF. Here the CDR3 DNA reads TGTGCCAGTAGTAGAGGGAGCGGTGGAAACACCATATATTTT.